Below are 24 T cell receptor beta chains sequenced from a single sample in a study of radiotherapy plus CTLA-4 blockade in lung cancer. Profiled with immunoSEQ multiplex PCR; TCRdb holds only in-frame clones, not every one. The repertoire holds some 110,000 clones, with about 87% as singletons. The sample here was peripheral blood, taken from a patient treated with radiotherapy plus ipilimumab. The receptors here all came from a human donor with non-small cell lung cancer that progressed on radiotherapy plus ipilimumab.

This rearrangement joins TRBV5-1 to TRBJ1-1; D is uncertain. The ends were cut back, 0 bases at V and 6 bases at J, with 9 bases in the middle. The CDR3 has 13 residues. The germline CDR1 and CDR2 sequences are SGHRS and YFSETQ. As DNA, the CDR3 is TGCGCCAGCAGCTTGGTAGGCCTATCTGAAGCTTTCTTT. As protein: CASSLVGLSEAFF.

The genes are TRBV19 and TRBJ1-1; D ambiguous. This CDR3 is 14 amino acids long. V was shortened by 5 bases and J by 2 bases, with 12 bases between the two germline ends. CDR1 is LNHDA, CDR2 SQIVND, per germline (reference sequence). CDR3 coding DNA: TGTGCCAGTAGTCCTGCTATGGGCAACACTGAAGCTTTCTTT. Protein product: CASSPAMGNTEAFF. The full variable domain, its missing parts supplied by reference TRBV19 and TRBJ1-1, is DGGITQSPKYLFRKEGQNVTLSCEQNLNHDAMYWYRQDPGQGLRLIYYSQIVNDFQKGDIAEGYSVSREKKESFPLTVTSAQKNPTAFYLCASSPAMGNTEAFFGQGTRLTVV.

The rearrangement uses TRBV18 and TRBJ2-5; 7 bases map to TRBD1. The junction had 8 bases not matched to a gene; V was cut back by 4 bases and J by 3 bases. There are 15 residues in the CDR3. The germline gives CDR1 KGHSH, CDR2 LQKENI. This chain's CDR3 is CASSRNTGVEETQYF. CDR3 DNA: TGTGCCAGCTCACGCAATACAGGGGTGGAAGAGACCCAGTACTTC.

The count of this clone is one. Here the CDR3 reads CASSEASGRAYF. The CDR3 DNA reads TGTGCCAGCAGTGAGGCTAGCGGGAGGGCGTACTTC. The chain has TRBV2 and TRBJ2-7, with 12 bases identical to TRBD2. Germline CDR1 and CDR2: SNHLY and FYNNEI. V lost 3 bases to trimming and J lost 12 bases; unmatched junction nucleotides: 3. This CDR3 region has 12 residues. The complete variable domain, with remaining parts taken from reference TRBV2 and TRBJ2-7, reads EPEVTQTPSHQVTQMGQEVILRCVPISNHLYFYWYRQILGQKVEFLVSFYNNEISEKSEIFDDQFSVERPDGSNFTLKIRSTKLEDSAMYFCASSEASGRAYFGPGTRLTVT.

CDR3 protein: CASTLGGTDEQYF. CDR3 in DNA: TGTGCCAGCACCCTGGGGGGGACCGACGAGCAGTACTTC. J is TRBJ2-7 and V is TRBV6-6, with 7 bases fitting TRBD2. V was clipped by 7 bases and J by 5 bases; unmatched bases: 8. The length of the CDR3 is 13 residues. Per the germline V gene, CDR1 is MNHNY and CDR2 is SVGAGI (reference sequence).

This CDR3 is CASSALRGPGANVLTF. CDR3 in DNA: TGCGCCAGCAGCGCCCTCAGGGGGCCTGGGGCCAACGTCCTGACTTTC. V is TRBV5-1 and J is TRBJ2-6, with 8 bases fitting TRBD1. The germline V gene encodes CDR1 SGHRS and CDR2 YFSETQ. V trimming: 4 bases; J trimming: 2 bases; junction bases outside the gene matches: 5. The CDR3 consists of 16 residues.

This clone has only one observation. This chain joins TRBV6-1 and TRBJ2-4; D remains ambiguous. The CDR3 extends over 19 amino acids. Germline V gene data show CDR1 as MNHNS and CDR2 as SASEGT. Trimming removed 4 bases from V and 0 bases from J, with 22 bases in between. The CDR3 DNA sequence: TGTGCCAGCAGTGCGCATTTTTCAAGGGTGTCGGTAGCCAAAAACATTCAGTACTTC. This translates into CASSAHFSRVSVAKNIQYF.

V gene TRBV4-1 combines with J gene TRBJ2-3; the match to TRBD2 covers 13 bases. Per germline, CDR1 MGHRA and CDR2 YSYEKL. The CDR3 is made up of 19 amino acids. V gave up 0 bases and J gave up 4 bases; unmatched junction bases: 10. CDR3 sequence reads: CASSQEGLAGAWVADTQYF. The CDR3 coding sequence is TGCGCCAGCAGCCAAGAAGGACTAGCGGGAGCCTGGGTCGCAGATACGCAGTATTTT.

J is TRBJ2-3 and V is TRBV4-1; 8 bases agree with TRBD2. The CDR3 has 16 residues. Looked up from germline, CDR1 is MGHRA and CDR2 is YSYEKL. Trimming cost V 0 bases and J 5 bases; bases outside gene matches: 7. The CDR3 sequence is CASSQDGGRQGDTQYF. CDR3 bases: TGCGCCAGCAGCCAAGACGGCGGGAGGCAGGGAGATACGCAGTATTTT.

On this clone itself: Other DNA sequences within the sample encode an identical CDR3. The CDR3 DNA is TGCGCCAGCAGTCCGGGACCCGGGGGCCCCAATGAGCAGTTCTTC. This encodes CASSPGPGGPNEQFF. The chain has TRBV5-1 and TRBJ2-1; D may match TRBD1 or TRBD2 (6 bases each). The CDR3 is 15 residues long. Germline V gene sequence: CDR1 SGHRS, CDR2 YFSETQ. V lost 5 bases and J lost 6, with 18 bases in between.

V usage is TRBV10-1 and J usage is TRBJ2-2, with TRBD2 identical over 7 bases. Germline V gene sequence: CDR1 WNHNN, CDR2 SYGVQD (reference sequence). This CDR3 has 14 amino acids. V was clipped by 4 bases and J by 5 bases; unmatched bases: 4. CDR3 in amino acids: CASSGGGGTGELFF. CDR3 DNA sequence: TGCGCCAGCAGTGGGGGGGGAGGAACCGGGGAGCTGTTTTTT.

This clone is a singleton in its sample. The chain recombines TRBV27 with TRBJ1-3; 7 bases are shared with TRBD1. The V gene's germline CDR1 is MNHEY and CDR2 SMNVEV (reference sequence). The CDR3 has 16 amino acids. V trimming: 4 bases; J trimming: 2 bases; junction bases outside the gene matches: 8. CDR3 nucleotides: TGTGCCAGCAGTTCGCTCACAGGGGCGACTGGAAACACCATATATTTT. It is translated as CASSSLTGATGNTIYF.

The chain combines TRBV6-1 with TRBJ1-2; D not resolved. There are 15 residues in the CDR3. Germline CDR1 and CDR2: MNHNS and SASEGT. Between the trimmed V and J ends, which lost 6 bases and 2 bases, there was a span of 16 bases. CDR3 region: CASSVSGRRNYGYTF. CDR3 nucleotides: TGTGCCAGCAGCGTTTCCGGTAGGAGAAACTATGGCTACACCTTC.

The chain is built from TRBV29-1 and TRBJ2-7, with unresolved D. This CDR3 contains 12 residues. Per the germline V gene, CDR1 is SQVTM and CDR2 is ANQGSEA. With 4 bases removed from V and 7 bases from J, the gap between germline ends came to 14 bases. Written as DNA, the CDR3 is TGCAGCGTTGGAGCTGCCTTAGGGGAGCAGTACTTC. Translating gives CSVGAALGEQYF.

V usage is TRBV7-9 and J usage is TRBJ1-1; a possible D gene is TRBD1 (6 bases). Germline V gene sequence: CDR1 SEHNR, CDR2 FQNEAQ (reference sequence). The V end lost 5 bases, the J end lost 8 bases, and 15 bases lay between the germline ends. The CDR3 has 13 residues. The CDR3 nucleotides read TGTGCCAGCAGCCCCACGGGGGCGACCGAAGCTTTCTTT. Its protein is CASSPTGATEAFF. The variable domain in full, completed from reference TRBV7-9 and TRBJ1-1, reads DTGVSQNPRHKITKRGQNVTFRCDPISEHNRLYWYRQTLGQGPEFLTYFQNEAQLEKSRLLSDRFSAERPKGSFSTLEIQRTEQGDSAMYLCASSPTGATEAFFGQGTRLTVV.

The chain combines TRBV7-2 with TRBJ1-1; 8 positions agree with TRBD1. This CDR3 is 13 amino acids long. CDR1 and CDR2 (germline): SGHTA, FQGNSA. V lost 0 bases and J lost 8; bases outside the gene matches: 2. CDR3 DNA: TGTGCCAGCAGCTTAGCCGGGGACAGGGAAGCTTTCTTT. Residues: CASSLAGDREAFF.

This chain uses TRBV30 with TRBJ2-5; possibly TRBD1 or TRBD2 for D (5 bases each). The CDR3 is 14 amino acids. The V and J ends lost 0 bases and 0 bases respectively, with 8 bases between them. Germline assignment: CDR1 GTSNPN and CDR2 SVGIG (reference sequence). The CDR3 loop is CAWSVGRNQETQYF. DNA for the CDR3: TGTGCCTGGAGTGTGGGACGCAACCAAGAGACCCAGTACTTC.

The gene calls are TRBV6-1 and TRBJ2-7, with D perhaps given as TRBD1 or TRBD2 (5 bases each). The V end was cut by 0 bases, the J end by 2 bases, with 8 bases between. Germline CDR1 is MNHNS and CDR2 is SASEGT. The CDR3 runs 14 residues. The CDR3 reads CASSEARDAYEQYF. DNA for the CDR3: TGTGCCAGCAGTGAAGCTAGGGACGCCTACGAGCAGTACTTC.

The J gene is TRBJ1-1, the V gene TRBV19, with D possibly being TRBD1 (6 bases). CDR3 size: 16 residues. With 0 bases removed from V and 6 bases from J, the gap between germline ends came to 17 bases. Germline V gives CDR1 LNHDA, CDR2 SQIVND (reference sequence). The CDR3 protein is CASSIDFGGRGSEAFF. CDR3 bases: TGTGCCAGTAGTATAGATTTCGGCGGCAGGGGTTCTGAAGCTTTCTTT.

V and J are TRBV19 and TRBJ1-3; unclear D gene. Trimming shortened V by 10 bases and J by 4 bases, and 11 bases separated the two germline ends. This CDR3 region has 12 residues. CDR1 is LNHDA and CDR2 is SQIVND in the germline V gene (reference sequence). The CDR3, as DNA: TGTGCCACCGCGGAGGTAGGAAACACCATATATTTT. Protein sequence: CATAEVGNTIYF.

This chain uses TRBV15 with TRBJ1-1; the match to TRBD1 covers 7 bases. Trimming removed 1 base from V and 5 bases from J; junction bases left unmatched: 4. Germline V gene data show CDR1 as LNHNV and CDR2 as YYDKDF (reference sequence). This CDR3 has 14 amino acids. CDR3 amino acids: CATSRGQGRTEAFF. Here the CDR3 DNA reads TGTGCCACCAGCAGAGGACAGGGAAGGACTGAAGCTTTCTTT.

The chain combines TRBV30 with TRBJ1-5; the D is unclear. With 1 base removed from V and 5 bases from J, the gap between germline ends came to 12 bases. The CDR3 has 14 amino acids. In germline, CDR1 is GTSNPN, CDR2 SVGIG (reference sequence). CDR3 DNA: TGTGCCTGGAGTGATTATACAGCTTATCAGCCCCAGCATTTT. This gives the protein CAWSDYTAYQPQHF.

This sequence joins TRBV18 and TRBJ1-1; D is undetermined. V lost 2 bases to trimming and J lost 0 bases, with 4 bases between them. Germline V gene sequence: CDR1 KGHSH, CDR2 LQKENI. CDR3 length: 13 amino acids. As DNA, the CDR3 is TGTGCCAGCTCACCAAGGGTGAACACTGAAGCTTTCTTT. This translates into CASSPRVNTEAFF.

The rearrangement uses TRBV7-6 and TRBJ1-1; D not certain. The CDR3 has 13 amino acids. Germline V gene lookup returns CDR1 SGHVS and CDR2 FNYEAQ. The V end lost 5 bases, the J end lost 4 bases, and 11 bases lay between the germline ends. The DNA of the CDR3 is TGTGCCAGCAGCCCCTGGCGGGGCACTGAAGCTTTCTTT. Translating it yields CASSPWRGTEAFF.